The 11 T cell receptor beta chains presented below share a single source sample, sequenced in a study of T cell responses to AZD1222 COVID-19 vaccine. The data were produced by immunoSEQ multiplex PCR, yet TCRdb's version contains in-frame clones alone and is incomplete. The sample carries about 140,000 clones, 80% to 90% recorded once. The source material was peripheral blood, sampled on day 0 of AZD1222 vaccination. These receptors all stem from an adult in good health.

This CDR3 is CASSPPGAGGELFF. The CDR3 region has the DNA TGTGCCAGCTCACCACCCGGGGCAGGCGGGGAGCTGTTTTTT. The chain combines TRBV18 with TRBJ2-2; D is possibly TRBD1 or TRBD2 (5 bases each). V shed 0 bases and J shed 7 bases, with 9 bases lying between them. The germline CDR1 and CDR2 sequences are KGHSH and LQKENI. The CDR3 sequence is 14 residues long. Together with reference TRBV18 and TRBJ2-2, the CDR3 gives the full variable domain: NAGVMQNPRHLVRRRGQEARLRCSPMKGHSHVYWYRQLPEEGLKFMVYLQKENIIDESGMPKERFSAEFPKEGPSILRIQQVVRGDSAAYFCASSPPGAGGELFFGEGSRLTVL.

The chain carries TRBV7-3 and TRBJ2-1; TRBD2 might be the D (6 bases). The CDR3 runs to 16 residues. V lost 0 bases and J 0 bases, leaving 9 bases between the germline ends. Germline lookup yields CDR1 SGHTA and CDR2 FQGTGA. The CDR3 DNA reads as TGTGCCAGCAGCTTAACTGGAGGGAGCTCCTACAATGAGCAGTTCTTC. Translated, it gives CASSLTGGSSYNEQFF.

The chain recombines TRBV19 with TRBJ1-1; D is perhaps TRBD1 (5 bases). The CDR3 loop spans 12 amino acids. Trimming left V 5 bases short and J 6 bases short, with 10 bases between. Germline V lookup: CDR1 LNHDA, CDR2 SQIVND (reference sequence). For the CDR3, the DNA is TGTGCCAGTAGTTTTTTGGGGGCTGAAGCTTTCTTT. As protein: CASSFLGAEAFF. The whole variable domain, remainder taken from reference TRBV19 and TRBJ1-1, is DGGITQSPKYLFRKEGQNVTLSCEQNLNHDAMYWYRQDPGQGLRLIYYSQIVNDFQKGDIAEGYSVSREKKESFPLTVTSAQKNPTAFYLCASSFLGAEAFFGQGTRLTVV.

The CDR3 sequence is CASSGAGLGGSNQPQHF. As DNA, the CDR3 is TGTGCCAGCAGTGGAGCGGGCCTAGGGGGTAGCAATCAGCCCCAGCATTTT. V gene TRBV2 combines with J gene TRBJ1-5; weak D call: TRBD1 (6 bases). In germline, CDR1 is SNHLY, CDR2 FYNNEI. The germline V and J ends were trimmed by 4 bases and 0 bases, with 16 bases remaining between them. There are 17 residues in the CDR3.

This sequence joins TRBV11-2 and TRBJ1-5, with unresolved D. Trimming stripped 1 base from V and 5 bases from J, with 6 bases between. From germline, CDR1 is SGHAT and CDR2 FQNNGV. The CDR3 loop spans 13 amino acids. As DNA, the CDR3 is TGTGCCAGCAGCTTAGGGAGAGATCAGCCCCAGCATTTT. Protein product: CASSLGRDQPQHF.

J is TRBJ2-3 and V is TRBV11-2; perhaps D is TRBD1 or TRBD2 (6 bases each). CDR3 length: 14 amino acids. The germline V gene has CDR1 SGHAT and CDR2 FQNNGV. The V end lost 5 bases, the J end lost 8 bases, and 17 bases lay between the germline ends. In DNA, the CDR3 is TGTGCCAGCAGCCTTACTTCGGGGGCGGGTACGCAGTATTTT. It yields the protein CASSLTSGAGTQYF.

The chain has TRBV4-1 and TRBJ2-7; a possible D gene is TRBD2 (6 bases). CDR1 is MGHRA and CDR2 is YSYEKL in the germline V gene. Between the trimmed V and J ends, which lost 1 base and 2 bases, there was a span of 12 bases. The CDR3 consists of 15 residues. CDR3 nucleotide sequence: TGCGCCAGCAGCCAAGGCGGCGGGACGACCTACGAGCAGTACTTC. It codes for CASSQGGGTTYEQYF.

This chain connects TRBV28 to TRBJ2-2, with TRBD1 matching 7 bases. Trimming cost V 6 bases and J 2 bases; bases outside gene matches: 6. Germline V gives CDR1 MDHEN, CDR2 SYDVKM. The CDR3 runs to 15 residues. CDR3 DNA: TGTGCCAGCAGATCCGACAGGGCTAACACCGGGGAGCTGTTTTTT. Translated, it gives CASRSDRANTGELFF.

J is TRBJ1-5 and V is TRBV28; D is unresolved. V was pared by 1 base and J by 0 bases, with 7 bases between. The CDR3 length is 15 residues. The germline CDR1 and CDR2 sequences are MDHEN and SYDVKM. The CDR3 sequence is CASSLLGFSNQPQHF. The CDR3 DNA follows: TGTGCCAGCAGTTTATTAGGGTTTAGCAATCAGCCCCAGCATTTT.

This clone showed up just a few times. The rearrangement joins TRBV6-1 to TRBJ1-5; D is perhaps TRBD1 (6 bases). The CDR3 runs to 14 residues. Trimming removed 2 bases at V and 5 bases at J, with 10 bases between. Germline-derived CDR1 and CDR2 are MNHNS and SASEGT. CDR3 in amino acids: CASSEFGGYQPQHF. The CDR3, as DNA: TGTGCCAGCAGTGAATTCGGGGGCTATCAGCCCCAGCATTTT.

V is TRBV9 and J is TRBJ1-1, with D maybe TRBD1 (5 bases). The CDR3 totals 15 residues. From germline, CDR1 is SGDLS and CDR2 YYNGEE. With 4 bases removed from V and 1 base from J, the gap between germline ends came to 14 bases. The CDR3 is CASSPLTGQNTEAFF. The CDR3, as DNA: TGTGCCAGCAGCCCCCTCACGGGGCAGAACACTGAAGCTTTCTTT.